These T cell receptor beta chains were read from a single sample in a study of blood T cell repertoires in COVID-19. TCRdb's table, derived via immunoSEQ multiplex PCR, lists solely in-frame clones and lacks some. The data hold just under 80,000 clones, with 88% observed a single time. Sequenced material: peripheral blood. Receptors were obtained from a human donor in a cohort sampled during active COVID-19. Both conserved end residues are part of each CDR3. Each record gives: D gene, clone size, V gene, J gene, CDR3 protein, CDR3 DNA. A D gene is named only where the DNA matches it firmly. Not every row has a clone size; where given, it reads once, few, many or a size class.

D gene: NA
clone size: NA
V gene: TRBV21-1
J gene: TRBJ1-1
CDR3 protein: CASSNSSVVATEAFF
CDR3 DNA: TGTGCCAGCAGCAACTCATCCGTGGTGGCCACTGAAGCTTTCTTT

D gene: TRBD1
clone size: NA
V gene: TRBV18
J gene: TRBJ1-2
CDR3 protein: CASSGTGGVLPNYGYTF
CDR3 DNA: TGTGCCAGCTCAGGGACAGGTGGCGTTCTCCCTAACTATGGCTACACCTTC

D gene: NA
clone size: NA
V gene: TRBV6-5
J gene: TRBJ1-2
CDR3 protein: CASTEGTNYGYTF
CDR3 DNA: TGTGCCAGCACGGAGGGGACCAACTATGGCTACACCTTC

D gene: NA
clone size: NA
V gene: TRBV5-6
J gene: TRBJ1-4
CDR3 protein: CASSWRVATNEKLFF
CDR3 DNA: TGTGCCAGCAGCTGGAGAGTTGCAACTAATGAAAAACTGTTTTTT

D gene: NA
clone size: NA
V gene: TRBV2
J gene: TRBJ2-1
CDR3 protein: CASSGRSHNEQFF
CDR3 DNA: TGTGCCAGCAGTGGTCGGTCCCACAATGAGCAGTTCTTC

D gene: TRBD2
clone size: NA
V gene: TRBV7-9
J gene: TRBJ2-3
CDR3 protein: CASSPPGLAGAIDTQYF
CDR3 DNA: TGTGCCAGCAGCCCTCCGGGACTAGCGGGAGCTATAGATACGCAGTATTTT

D gene: TRBD1
clone size: NA
V gene: TRBV18
J gene: TRBJ1-2
CDR3 protein: CASPLTTGGYGYTF
CDR3 DNA: TGTGCCAGCCCACTGACAACAGGGGGTTATGGCTACACCTTC

D gene: NA
clone size: NA
V gene: TRBV4-1
J gene: TRBJ2-6
CDR3 protein: CASSDEMTGPGANVLTF
CDR3 DNA: TGCGCCAGCAGTGACGAAATGACAGGACCTGGGGCCAACGTCCTGACTTTC

D gene: NA
clone size: once
V gene: TRBV10-3
J gene: TRBJ2-3
CDR3 protein: CAISEITSTDTQYF
CDR3 DNA: TGTGCCATCAGTGAGATAACTAGCACAGATACGCAGTATTTT

D gene: NA
clone size: few
V gene: TRBV7-2
J gene: TRBJ1-2
CDR3 protein: CASSLDRVRTTNYGYTF
CDR3 DNA: TGTGCCAGCAGCTTAGATAGAGTCAGGACTACTAACTATGGCTACACCTTC

D gene: TRBD1
clone size: NA
V gene: TRBV7-9
J gene: TRBJ1-1
CDR3 protein: CASSLTTGDTEAFF
CDR3 DNA: TGTGCCAGCAGCTTAACTACAGGGGACACTGAAGCTTTCTTT

D gene: NA
clone size: few
V gene: TRBV6-2/TRBV6-3
J gene: TRBJ1-1
CDR3 protein: CASSSGVLGDTEAFF
CDR3 DNA: TGTGCCAGCAGTTCAGGGGTTCTAGGGGACACTGAAGCTTTCTTT

D gene: TRBD2
clone size: NA
V gene: TRBV18
J gene: TRBJ2-7
CDR3 protein: CASSPGSGGLYEQYF
CDR3 DNA: TGTGCCAGCTCACCAGGGTCGGGGGGGCTCTACGAGCAGTACTTC

D gene: TRBD1
clone size: NA
V gene: TRBV30
J gene: TRBJ2-6
CDR3 protein: CAWTAGGASGANVLTF
CDR3 DNA: TGTGCCTGGACCGCAGGGGGCGCTTCTGGGGCCAACGTCCTGACTTTC

D gene: NA
clone size: NA
V gene: TRBV10-3
J gene: TRBJ1-2
CDR3 protein: CARSEDMHSGYTF
CDR3 DNA: TGTGCCAGATCCGAAGACATGCATAGTGGCTACACCTTC

D gene: NA
clone size: NA
V gene: TRBV7-3
J gene: TRBJ2-5
CDR3 protein: CASSQNAGPNSQETQYF
CDR3 DNA: TGTGCCAGCAGCCAAAACGCGGGACCCAACTCCCAAGAGACCCAGTACTTC

D gene: TRBD1
clone size: NA
V gene: TRBV10-1
J gene: TRBJ1-5
CDR3 protein: CASNNQGAGHQPQHF
CDR3 DNA: TGCGCCAGCAACAACCAGGGGGCCGGACATCAGCCCCAGCATTTT

D gene: NA
clone size: NA
V gene: TRBV24-1
J gene: TRBJ2-2
CDR3 protein: CATSSPRGKNTGELFF
CDR3 DNA: TGTGCCACCAGTTCCCCCCGGGGGAAGAACACCGGGGAGCTGTTTTTT

D gene: NA
clone size: NA
V gene: TRBV30
J gene: TRBJ1-1
CDR3 protein: CAWRQKTVMNTEAFF
CDR3 DNA: TGTGCCTGGAGACAAAAGACAGTAATGAACACTGAAGCTTTCTTT

D gene: TRBD1
clone size: NA
V gene: TRBV18
J gene: TRBJ1-1
CDR3 protein: CASSRTGVDTEAFF
CDR3 DNA: TGTGCCAGCTCTCGGACAGGGGTTGACACTGAAGCTTTCTTT

D gene: TRBD2
clone size: NA
V gene: TRBV7-2
J gene: TRBJ2-3
CDR3 protein: CASSSGLAAMDSLDTQYF
CDR3 DNA: TGTGCCAGCAGCTCCGGACTAGCGGCTATGGATTCACTAGATACGCAGTATTTT

D gene: NA
clone size: NA
V gene: TRBV7-2
J gene: TRBJ2-7
CDR3 protein: CASSSQGAYEQYF
CDR3 DNA: TGTGCCAGCAGCTCCCAGGGCGCCTACGAGCAGTACTTC

D gene: TRBD2
clone size: few
V gene: TRBV3-1/TRBV3-2
J gene: TRBJ2-2
CDR3 protein: CASSPGLAGGRNTGELFF
CDR3 DNA: TGTGCCAGCAGCCCCGGACTAGCGGGGGGCCGTAACACCGGGGAGCTGTTTTTT

D gene: TRBD1
clone size: once
V gene: TRBV18
J gene: TRBJ1-3
CDR3 protein: CASSTGTGDSGNTIYF
CDR3 DNA: TGTGCCAGCTCAACCGGGACAGGCGACTCTGGAAACACCATATATTTT

D gene: TRBD2
clone size: NA
V gene: TRBV10-3
J gene: TRBJ2-3
CDR3 protein: CAISGGTSMADTQYF
CDR3 DNA: TGTGCCATCAGTGGAGGGACTAGTATGGCAGATACGCAGTATTTT

D gene: TRBD1
clone size: few
V gene: TRBV30
J gene: TRBJ1-1
CDR3 protein: CAWNDRGEAFF
CDR3 DNA: TGTGCCTGGAATGACAGGGGCGAGGCTTTCTTT

D gene: NA
clone size: NA
V gene: TRBV6-5
J gene: TRBJ2-2
CDR3 protein: CASRQIQTGELFF
CDR3 DNA: TGTGCCAGCAGACAGATCCAAACCGGGGAGCTGTTTTTT

D gene: TRBD2
clone size: NA
V gene: TRBV2
J gene: TRBJ2-1
CDR3 protein: CASSRTSGSNEQFF
CDR3 DNA: TGTGCCAGCAGTAGGACTAGCGGGAGTAATGAGCAGTTCTTC

D gene: NA
clone size: NA
V gene: TRBV18
J gene: TRBJ1-1
CDR3 protein: CASSLTGITEAFF
CDR3 DNA: TGTGCCAGCTCACTAACAGGGATCACTGAAGCTTTCTTT

D gene: TRBD1
clone size: NA
V gene: TRBV6-5
J gene: TRBJ1-3
CDR3 protein: CASRRGTVSGNTIYF
CDR3 DNA: TGTGCCAGCAGGCGAGGGACAGTCTCTGGAAACACCATATATTTT

D gene: NA
clone size: NA
V gene: TRBV5-4
J gene: TRBJ2-1
CDR3 protein: CASSLGGPTRNEQFF
CDR3 DNA: TGTGCCAGCAGCTTGGGTGGGCCGACGAGAAATGAGCAGTTCTTC

D gene: NA
clone size: few
V gene: TRBV19
J gene: TRBJ1-1
CDR3 protein: CASSEYTEAFF
CDR3 DNA: TGTGCCAGTAGTGAGTACACTGAAGCTTTCTTT

D gene: NA
clone size: NA
V gene: TRBV25-1
J gene: TRBJ2-1
CDR3 protein: CASSVERVGEQFF
CDR3 DNA: TGTGCCAGCAGTGTCGAACGGGTGGGTGAGCAGTTCTTC

D gene: NA
clone size: NA
V gene: TRBV6-2/TRBV6-3
J gene: TRBJ2-3
CDR3 protein: CASSSQGQGAQYF
CDR3 DNA: TGTGCCAGCAGTTCACAAGGACAAGGGGCGCAGTATTTT

D gene: NA
clone size: NA
V gene: TRBV19
J gene: TRBJ2-3
CDR3 protein: CASSLQGRDTDTQYF
CDR3 DNA: TGTGCCAGTAGTCTCCAGGGCAGGGACACAGATACGCAGTATTTT

D gene: TRBD1
clone size: NA
V gene: TRBV19
J gene: TRBJ1-4
CDR3 protein: CASSIQRRTTGGEKLFF
CDR3 DNA: TGTGCCAGTAGTATACAAAGGCGGACCACAGGGGGGGAAAAACTGTTTTTT

D gene: TRBD1
clone size: NA
V gene: TRBV29-1
J gene: TRBJ2-3
CDR3 protein: CSVEVRQGFADTQYF
CDR3 DNA: TGCAGCGTTGAAGTTAGACAGGGGTTTGCAGATACGCAGTATTTT

D gene: NA
clone size: NA
V gene: TRBV12-5
J gene: TRBJ2-3
CDR3 protein: CASGLQGTQYF
CDR3 DNA: TGTGCTAGTGGTCTACAGGGCACGCAGTATTTT

D gene: NA
clone size: NA
V gene: TRBV2
J gene: TRBJ1-2
CDR3 protein: CASSGLRVYGYTF
CDR3 DNA: TGTGCCAGCAGTGGGCTACGGGTCTATGGCTACACCTTC

D gene: NA
clone size: NA
V gene: TRBV6-5
J gene: TRBJ2-4
CDR3 protein: CASRAYVAKNIQYF
CDR3 DNA: TGTGCCAGCAGAGCCTACGTGGCCAAAAACATTCAGTACTTC

D gene: TRBD1
clone size: few
V gene: TRBV2
J gene: TRBJ1-6
CDR3 protein: CASRPGGWDSPLHF
CDR3 DNA: TGTGCCAGCAGGCCAGGGGGCTGGGATTCACCCCTCCACTTT

D gene: NA
clone size: NA
V gene: TRBV18
J gene: TRBJ2-7
CDR3 protein: CASSPPSGSEQYF
CDR3 DNA: TGTGCCAGCTCACCACCGTCCGGTAGCGAGCAGTACTTC